Listed below are T cell receptor beta chains from one sample, sequenced in a study of T cells in Graves' hyperthyroidism and ophthalmopathy. TCRdb itself ran the multiplex PCR reads through MiXCR, one entry per CDR3 protein. The repertoire holds roughly 200,000 distinct CDR3 sequences, with 15% to 20% as singletons. Sequenced: blood. Source of these receptors: a man between 40 and 49 years old with Graves' hyperthyroidism. Each CDR3 is given with its conserved first and last residue. Fields, in order: CDR3 length, J gene, clone size, D gene, V gene, CDR3 protein, CDR3 DNA. A D gene is named only where the DNA matches it firmly. The size of a clone is reported for some rows only, either as once, few or many, or as a class for expanded clones.

>14|TRBJ1-2|many|NA|TRBV18
CASSLSDRIYGYTF
TGTGCCAGCTCACTTTCGGACAGAATCTATGGCTACACCTTC
>15|TRBJ2-7|many|TRBD2|TRBV28
CASNTPGLAEYEQYF
TGTGCCAGCAACACTCCGGGACTAGCGGAATACGAGCAGTACTTC
>13|TRBJ2-7|many|NA|TRBV30
CAWNRPHPNEQYF
TGTGCCTGGAATAGGCCTCATCCTAACGAGCAGTACTTC
>14|TRBJ2-7|many|TRBD2|TRBV7-2
CASRPSGGSYEQYF
TGTGCCAGCAGACCGTCGGGGGGGAGCTACGAGCAGTACTTC
>14|TRBJ2-7|NA|TRBD1|TRBV6-2/TRBV6-3
CASSYGTGHYEQYF
TGTGCCAGCAGTTACGGGACAGGGCACTACGAGCAGTACTTC
>16|TRBJ2-5|many|TRBD2|TRBV3-1
CASSPMGLARGETQYF
TGTGCCAGCAGCCCCATGGGACTAGCGAGGGGAGAGACCCAGTACTTC
>13|TRBJ1-1|NA|NA|TRBV29-1
CSGNGGGVTEAFF
TGCAGCGGAAATGGGGGGGGAGTGACTGAAGCTTTCTTT
>16|TRBJ1-2|NA|NA|TRBV20-1
CSARGSGGLWGYGYTF
TGCAGTGCTAGAGGGTCGGGCGGACTGTGGGGCTATGGCTACACCTTC
>12|TRBJ2-3|many|NA|TRBV20-1
CSAGVASDTQYF
TGCAGTGCTGGGGTTGCCTCAGATACGCAGTATTTT
>13|TRBJ1-1|many|TRBD1|TRBV18
CASSGQANTEAFF
TGTGCCAGCTCGGGACAGGCGAACACTGAAGCTTTCTTT
>15|TRBJ1-2|many|NA|TRBV15
CATATRGTLPYGYTF
TGTGCCACGGCTACTCGGGGCACTTTACCCTATGGCTACACCTTC
>13|TRBJ1-4|NA|NA|TRBV6-9
CASNYSAIKELFF
TGTGCCAGCAATTACTCGGCCATAAAAGAACTGTTTTTT
>12|TRBJ2-7|NA|NA|TRBV11-2
CASSSNIHEQYF
TGTGCCAGCAGCTCCAATATCCACGAGCAGTACTTC
>14|TRBJ2-3|many|NA|TRBV5-1
CASSRAANTDTQYF
TGCGCCAGCAGCCGGGCAGCCAACACAGATACGCAGTATTTT
>15|TRBJ1-5|few|NA|TRBV7-2
CASSLSPYSNQPQHF
TGTGCCAGCAGTTTATCGCCCTATAGCAATCAGCCCCAGCATTTT
>15|TRBJ2-4|NA|TRBD2|TRBV20-1
CSATGLAGRMDIQHF
TGCAGTGCTACCGGACTAGCGGGGCGCATGGACATTCAGCACTTC
>18|TRBJ1-1|once|NA|TRBV19
CASSMFRTDEFWNTEAFF
TGTGCCAGTAGTATGTTCAGGACAGACGAGTTTTGGAACACTGAAGCTTTCTTT
>16|TRBJ1-6|many|NA|TRBV28
CASSLRGDSPYSPLHF
TGTGCCAGCAGTCTTCGAGGGGACTCCCCGTATTCACCCCTCCACTTT
>13|TRBJ2-3|many|NA|TRBV3-1
CASSQISTDTQYF
TGTGCCAGCAGCCAGATCTCCACAGATACGCAGTATTTT
>16|TRBJ2-3|many|NA|TRBV7-2
CASSLWGGLGSDTQYF
TGTGCCAGCAGCTTATGGGGCGGACTGGGGTCAGATACGCAGTATTTT
>15|TRBJ1-5|many|TRBD1|TRBV30
CAWSITGELGQPQHF
TGTGCCTGGAGCATTACAGGGGAACTTGGTCAGCCCCAGCATTTT
>16|TRBJ1-5|few|NA|TRBV19
CASSASGVISNQPQHF
TGTGCCAGTAGTGCATCAGGGGTGATTAGCAATCAGCCCCAGCATTTT
>13|TRBJ2-5|many|NA|TRBV2
CASSPGQRETQYF
TGTGCCAGCAGCCCCGGACAGAGGGAGACCCAGTACTTC
>16|TRBJ2-3|NA|TRBD2|TRBV2
CATTEGLAGGQDTQYF
TGTGCCACCACCGAGGGACTAGCGGGGGGGCAAGATACGCAGTATTTT
>16|TRBJ2-7|many|TRBD2|TRBV20-1
CSARDARLAGWVEQYF
TGCAGTGCTAGAGATGCCCGGCTAGCGGGGTGGGTCGAGCAGTACTTC
>14|TRBJ1-5|many|TRBD1|TRBV28
CASTRQGRNQPQHF
TGTGCCAGCACAAGACAGGGGAGAAATCAGCCCCAGCATTTT
>12|TRBJ1-1|NA|NA|TRBV20-1
CSAPQGNTEAFF
TGCAGTGCGCCACAGGGGAACACTGAAGCTTTCTTT
>12|TRBJ1-5|few|NA|TRBV19
CASSWTDQPQHF
TGTGCCAGTAGTTGGACCGATCAGCCCCAGCATTTT
>15|TRBJ1-1|NA|NA|TRBV10-3
CATLGGRRENTEAFF
TGTGCCACCCTTGGGGGGCGACGGGAGAACACTGAAGCTTTCTTT
>14|TRBJ2-7|NA|NA|TRBV2
CASIPRGGGYEQYF
TGTGCCAGCATCCCCCGGGGAGGGGGCTACGAGCAGTACTTC
>15|TRBJ2-3|many|NA|TRBV20-1
CSARDPSGVGDTQYF
TGCAGTGCTAGGGACCCGTCGGGGGTGGGAGATACGCAGTATTTT
>14|TRBJ2-1|NA|NA|TRBV6-2/TRBV6-3
CASRTNGGYNEQFF
TGTGCCAGCAGGACTAACGGGGGTTACAATGAGCAGTTCTTC
>15|TRBJ1-6|NA|NA|TRBV7-9
CASSPPGIDNSPLHF
TGTGCCAGCAGCCCTCCTGGGATCGATAATTCACCCCTCCACTTT
>14|TRBJ2-7|few|NA|TRBV7-2
CASSFHAPNYEQYF
TGTGCCAGCAGCTTTCATGCGCCGAACTACGAGCAGTACTTC
>15|TRBJ2-5|few|NA|TRBV4-3
CASSQEGGRQETQYF
TGCGCCAGCAGCCAAGAAGGGGGGCGTCAAGAGACCCAGTACTTC
>14|TRBJ1-2|many|NA|TRBV20-1
CSATTGRGNYGYTF
TGCAGTGCTACAACAGGGCGCGGCAACTATGGCTACACCTTC
>16|TRBJ1-1|many|NA|TRBV28
CASSEDRGIGNTEAFF
TGTGCCAGCAGTGAGGACAGAGGTATAGGAAACACTGAAGCTTTCTTT
>15|TRBJ1-6|few|NA|TRBV27
CASSLSRTARSPLHF
TGTGCCAGCAGTTTATCCCGGACAGCGCGTTCACCCCTCCACTTT
>13|TRBJ2-5|many|NA|TRBV7-2
CASSFDSRETQYF
TGTGCCAGCAGCTTCGACAGCCGGGAGACCCAGTACTTC
>13|TRBJ2-7|NA|TRBD1|TRBV18
CASAQGASYEQYF
TGTGCCAGCGCACAGGGGGCTAGTTACGAGCAGTACTTC
>14|TRBJ1-6|NA|NA|TRBV15
CVTSRPAWNSPLHF
TGTGTCACCAGCAGGCCCGCGTGGAATTCACCCCTCCACTTT
>17|TRBJ2-3|many|TRBD1|TRBV5-6
CASSLDRGLRSTDTQYF
TGTGCCAGCAGCCTGGACAGGGGGTTAAGGAGCACAGATACGCAGTATTTT
>12|TRBJ2-1|many|NA|TRBV14
CASSQDGVEQFF
TGTGCCAGCAGCCAAGATGGCGTTGAGCAGTTCTTC
>15|TRBJ2-5|NA|TRBD1|TRBV4-3
CASSQDGTGQETQYF
TGCGCCAGCAGCCAAGATGGGACAGGGCAAGAGACCCAGTACTTC
>17|TRBJ2-1|many|TRBD2|TRBV4-3
CASSQDGLAGGRGEQFF
TGCGCCAGCAGCCAAGACGGACTAGCGGGGGGGCGGGGTGAGCAGTTCTTC
>14|TRBJ2-5|many|NA|TRBV30
CAWSVYRGQETQYF
TGTGCCTGGAGTGTATATCGGGGCCAAGAGACCCAGTACTTC
>14|TRBJ1-1|many|NA|TRBV11-3
CASSQGTGGTEAFF
TGTGCCAGCAGCCAAGGGACGGGGGGAACTGAAGCTTTCTTT
>15|TRBJ2-1|many|NA|TRBV3-1
CASSQVGGNDNEQFF
TGTGCCAGCAGCCAAGTGGGCGGAAACGACAATGAGCAGTTCTTC
>16|TRBJ2-6|NA|NA|TRBV20-1
CSARSARGPGANVLTF
TGCAGTGCTCGCTCCGCCCGAGGACCTGGGGCCAACGTCCTGACTTTC
>17|TRBJ2-6|many|NA|TRBV28
CASSSPGGRPGANVLTF
TGTGCCAGCAGTTCTCCGGGGGGCCGACCTGGGGCCAACGTCCTGACTTTC
>11|TRBJ2-7|many|NA|TRBV11-2
CASSLDYEQYF
TGTGCCAGCAGCTTAGACTACGAGCAGTACTTC
>16|TRBJ2-5|few|TRBD2|TRBV3-1
CASSANLAGAGETQYF
TGTGCCAGCAGCGCCAACCTAGCGGGCGCGGGAGAGACCCAGTACTTC
>15|TRBJ1-4|many|NA|TRBV6-1
CASKDTSSTNEKLFF
TGTGCCAGCAAAGACACCAGCTCAACTAATGAAAAACTGTTTTTT
>16|TRBJ2-7|many|TRBD2|TRBV15
CATSRDQTSGGYEQYF
TGTGCCACCAGCAGAGACCAAACTAGCGGGGGTTACGAGCAGTACTTC
>14|TRBJ1-1|few|TRBD1|TRBV6-1
CASSVDRGGTEAFF
TGTGCCAGCAGTGTGGACAGGGGAGGGACTGAAGCTTTCTTT